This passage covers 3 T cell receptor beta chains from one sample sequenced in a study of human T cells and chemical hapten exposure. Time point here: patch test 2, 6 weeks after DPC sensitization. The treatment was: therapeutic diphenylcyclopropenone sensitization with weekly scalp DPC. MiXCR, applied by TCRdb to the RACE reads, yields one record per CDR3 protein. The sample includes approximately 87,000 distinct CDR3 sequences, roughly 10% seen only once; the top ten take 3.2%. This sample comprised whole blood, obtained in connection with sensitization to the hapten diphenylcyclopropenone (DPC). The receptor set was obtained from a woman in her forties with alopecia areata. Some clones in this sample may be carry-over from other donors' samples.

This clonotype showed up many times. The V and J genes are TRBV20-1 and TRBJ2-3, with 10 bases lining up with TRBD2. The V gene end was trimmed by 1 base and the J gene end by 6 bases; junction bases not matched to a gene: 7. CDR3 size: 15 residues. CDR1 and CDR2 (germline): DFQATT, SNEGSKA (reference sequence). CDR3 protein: CSARVGTSVWDTQYF. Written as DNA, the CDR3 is TGCAGTGCTAGAGTCGGGACTAGCGTCTGGGATACGCAGTATTTT.

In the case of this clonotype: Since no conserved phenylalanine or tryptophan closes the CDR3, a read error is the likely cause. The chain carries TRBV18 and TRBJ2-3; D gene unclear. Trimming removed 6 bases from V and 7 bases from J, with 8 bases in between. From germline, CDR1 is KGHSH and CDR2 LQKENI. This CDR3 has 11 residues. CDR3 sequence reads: CASSSVNTQYI. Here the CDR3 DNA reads TGTGCCAGCTCTTCGGTGAATACGCAGTATATT.

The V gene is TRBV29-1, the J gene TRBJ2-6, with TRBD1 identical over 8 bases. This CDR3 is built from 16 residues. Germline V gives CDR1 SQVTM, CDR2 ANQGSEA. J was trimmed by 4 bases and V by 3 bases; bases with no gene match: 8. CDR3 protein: CSVEGQGAPGANVLTF. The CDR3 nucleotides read TGCAGCGTTGAGGGGCAGGGGGCGCCCGGGGCCAACGTCCTGACTTTC. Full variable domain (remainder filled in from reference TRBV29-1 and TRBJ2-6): SAVISQKPSRDICQRGTSLTIQCQVDSQVTMMFWYRQQPGQSLTLIATANQGSEATYESGFVIDKFPISRPNLTFSTLTVSNMSPEDSSIYLCSVEGQGAPGANVLTFGAGSRLTVL.